The 27 T cell receptor beta chains listed next were all sequenced from one sample in a study of identical twins. In TCRdb, the 5' RACE reads were re-called with MiXCR into one record per CDR3 protein. Of 200,000 to 300,000 distinct CDR3 sequences in the sample, roughly 13% were seen once. The same sample was also used in a study of yellow fever vaccine responses in identical twins.

Sequencing used memory (CD45RO+) T cells sorted from blood. The receptor source for this set is a woman younger than 35 in good health.

This clonotype was seen repeatedly, ten times or more. The chain joins TRBV9 to TRBJ2-3; D is unresolved. Trimming shortened V by 2 bases and J by 4 bases, and 5 bases separated the two germline ends. The CDR3 is made up of 12 amino acids. Germline CDR1 and CDR2: SGDLS and YYNGEE. The DNA for the CDR3 is TGTGCCAGCAGCGTCTCTTCAGATACGCAGTATTTT. It is translated as CASSVSSDTQYF.

This clonotype has more than one count but fewer than ten. The V call is TRBV6-1, the J call TRBJ2-1; 7 bases agree with TRBD2. The CDR3 has 14 amino acids. The germline V gene has CDR1 MNHNS and CDR2 SASEGT. The V and J ends lost 7 bases and 1 base, in that order; junction bases with no gene match: 4. For the CDR3, the DNA is TGTGCCAGCAAGGGCGGGGGATCCTACAATGAGCAGTTCTTC. This encodes CASKGGGSYNEQFF.

V usage is TRBV5-6 and J usage is TRBJ1-5; 10 bases agree with TRBD1. CDR3 length equals 15 residues. The junction had 7 bases not matched to a gene; V was cut back by 3 bases and J by 7 bases. Germline V gene lookup returns CDR1 SGHDT and CDR2 YYEEEE. The CDR3 sequence is CASSSGTGEFQPQHF. The CDR3 coding sequence is TGTGCCAGCAGCTCCGGGACAGGGGAGTTCCAGCCCCAGCATTTT.

This clonotype was seen ten or more times. This chain connects TRBV7-2 to TRBJ2-7, with 8 bases matching TRBD2. V dropped 0 bases and J dropped 9; count of bases not matched to a gene: 10. CDR1 and CDR2 from the germline V gene are SGHTA and FQGNSA. The CDR3 runs to 15 residues. The CDR3 coding sequence is TGTGCCAGCAGCTTAGCCGCGGGGGGCAATGTGGGGCAGTACTTC. It translates to CASSLAAGGNVGQYF.

This clonotype was counted between two and nine times. The rearrangement links TRBV10-2 to TRBJ1-2; 10 bases agree with TRBD1. The CDR3 runs 14 residues. From germline, CDR1 is WSHSY and CDR2 SAAADI. Unmatched junction bases numbered 8, after V lost 6 bases and J lost 7 bases. The DNA for the CDR3 is TGCGCCAGCAGCGCCGGGACAGGGGCTGGTGGCTACACCTTC. Translating gives CASSAGTGAGGYTF.

This clonotype was counted ten times or more. The chain uses TRBV29-1 and TRBJ2-3; D is perhaps TRBD2 (5 bases). Deletions cut 3 bases from V and 0 bases from J, with 10 bases between. CDR1 and CDR2 from the germline V gene are SQVTM and ANQGSEA. The CDR3 has 14 amino acids. CDR3 amino acids: CSVDEGTSTDTQYF. The CDR3 bases are TGCAGCGTTGACGAGGGAACTAGCACAGATACGCAGTATTTT.

J is TRBJ2-2 and V is TRBV7-9; D is possibly TRBD1 or TRBD2 (5 bases each). Per germline, CDR1 SEHNR and CDR2 FQNEAQ (reference sequence). Trimming left V 0 bases short and J 6 bases short, with 8 bases between. The CDR3 sequence is 14 residues long. CDR3 in amino acids: CASSLAGVPGELFF. The CDR3 DNA follows: TGTGCCAGCAGCTTAGCGGGGGTTCCCGGGGAGCTGTTTTTT.

In its sample, this clonotype was seen a few times. The gene calls are TRBV29-1 and TRBJ1-2; D may be TRBD1 (6 bases). The CDR3 runs 14 residues. Germline-derived CDR1 and CDR2 are SQVTM and ANQGSEA. Trimming took 1 base from V and 8 from J, leaving 17 bases between them. The CDR3 DNA sequence: TGCAGCGTTGAAGTCGGGGGGCTACGTAGGGGCTACACCTTC. It encodes CSVEVGGLRRGYTF.

This chain joins TRBV20-1 and TRBJ2-5; 9 nucleotides align to TRBD2. The V and J ends lost 0 bases and 5 bases, in that order; junction bases with no gene match: 10. This CDR3 has 16 residues. Per the germline V gene, CDR1 is DFQATT and CDR2 is SNEGSKA (reference sequence). DNA for the CDR3: TGCAGTGCTAGAGATCTGTGGCGGGAGGGCCGTGAGACCCAGTACTTC. Its protein product is CSARDLWREGRETQYF.

This clonotype was seen a few times. The J gene is TRBJ1-5, the V gene TRBV3-1; D uncertain. The V end lost 0 bases, the J end lost 2 bases, and 5 bases lay between the germline ends. This CDR3 has 14 residues. Germline V gene data show CDR1 as LGHDT and CDR2 as YNNKEL (reference sequence). CDR3 protein: CASSQERGNQPQHF. Here the CDR3 DNA reads TGTGCCAGCAGCCAAGAAAGGGGCAATCAGCCCCAGCATTTT.

The chain employs TRBV5-6 and TRBJ2-1; no firm D call. This CDR3 is 14 amino acids long. In germline, CDR1 is SGHDT, CDR2 YYEEEE. Trimming cost V 4 bases and J 10 bases, with 18 bases left between them. The CDR3 here is CASSLYHLIREQFF. CDR3 bases: TGTGCCAGCAGCCTCTACCACTTGATTAGAGAGCAGTTCTTC.

This clonotype was detected a few times. The CDR3 protein is CASSLLVVQEAFF. CDR3 DNA sequence: TGTGCCAGCAGCTTATTGGTAGTTCAGGAAGCTTTCTTT. This chain joins TRBV5-5 and TRBJ1-1, with unresolved D. Germline assignment: CDR1 SGHKS and CDR2 YYEKEE (reference sequence). V lost 2 bases to trimming and J lost 8 bases, with 13 bases between them. This CDR3 has 13 amino acids.

The chain is built from TRBV6-2 or TRBV6-3 and TRBJ2-1; D not certain. CDR1 is MNHEY and CDR2 is SVGEGT in the germline V gene. The length of the CDR3 is 13 residues. V lost 8 bases, J lost 4 bases, and 12 bases lay in between. The CDR3 region has the DNA TGTGCCAGCGATCTCAGTCCGTACAATGAGCAGTTCTTC. It translates to CASDLSPYNEQFF.

This clonotype was counted a few times. The chain employs TRBV3-1 and TRBJ2-7; 7 bases line up with TRBD2. J gave up 4 bases and V 2 bases, and 11 bases lay outside the gene matches. The CDR3 runs 16 residues. Germline-derived CDR1 and CDR2 are LGHDT and YNNKEL (reference sequence). The chain's CDR3 is CASSQNPGGGLYEQYF. CDR3 DNA: TGTGCCAGCAGCCAAAACCCCGGCGGGGGTCTGTACGAGCAGTACTTC.

The table lists this clonotype with many counts. The rearrangement uses TRBV25-1 and TRBJ2-1, with 9 bases aligning to TRBD2. This CDR3 region has 13 residues. J gave up 6 bases and V 7 bases, and 4 bases lay outside the gene matches. Germline V gives CDR1 MGHDK, CDR2 SYGVNS. Here the CDR3 reads CASKPSGINEQFF. CDR3 DNA: TGTGCCAGCAAACCTAGCGGGATCAATGAGCAGTTCTTC.

The DNA for the CDR3 is TGTGCCAGCAGCCAAGACTCCGGGACTAGCGGGAGGGCCCTCACAGATACGCAGTATTTT. It yields the protein CASSQDSGTSGRALTDTQYF. This chain joins TRBV4-2 and TRBJ2-3; TRBD2 matches 16 bases. CDR1 and CDR2 (germline): LGHNA, YNFKEQ. The CDR3 is 20 residues long. V gave up 0 bases and J gave up 2 bases; unmatched junction bases: 8.

This clonotype came up a few times. The V gene is TRBV29-1, the J gene TRBJ2-1, with TRBD2 as a possible D gene (5 bases). V gave up 7 bases and J gave up 8 bases, with 12 bases separating them. The V gene's germline CDR1 is SQVTM and CDR2 ANQGSEA. The CDR3 has 11 amino acids. In DNA, the CDR3 is TGCAGCGCCGAGAGAGGGCATGAGCAGTTCTTC. Encoded protein: CSAERGHEQFF.

This chain uses TRBV9 with TRBJ1-4; a weak D match, TRBD1 (5 bases). In germline, CDR1 is SGDLS, CDR2 YYNGEE. Between the trimmed V and J ends, which lost 3 bases and 8 bases, there was a span of 14 bases. There are 14 residues in the CDR3. Here the CDR3 DNA reads TGTGCCAGCAGCGAGACAAGCGGGGGGGAAAAACTGTTTTTT. Translation gives CASSETSGGEKLFF. Looking up the rest from reference TRBV9 and TRBJ1-4 gives the full variable domain: DSGVTQTPKHLITATGQRVTLRCSPRSGDLSVYWYQQSLDQGLQFLIQYYNGEERAKGNILERFSAQQFPDLHSELNLSSLELGDSALYFCASSETSGGEKLFFGSGTQLSVL.

The V and J genes are TRBV5-6 and TRBJ2-7, with D perhaps TRBD1 (6 bases). CDR3 size: 16 residues. V lost 0 bases, J lost 7 bases, and 20 bases lay in between. Germline CDR1 is SGHDT and CDR2 is YYEEEE. The CDR3 DNA follows: TGTGCCAGCAGCTTGGGTTGGAAAGGGCCTACAGGGGAGCAGTACTTC. Protein sequence: CASSLGWKGPTGEQYF.

The sample holds many counts of this clonotype. The chain is built from TRBV6-1 and TRBJ1-5, with a tentative D call TRBD1 (5 bases). CDR1 MNHNS and CDR2 SASEGT come from the germline V gene. This CDR3 spans 15 amino acids. Between the trimmed V and J ends, which lost 1 base and 4 bases, there was a span of 11 bases. The CDR3 protein is CASSEDAGGNQPQHF. As DNA, the CDR3 is TGTGCCAGCAGTGAAGATGCTGGGGGGAATCAGCCCCAGCATTTT.

This rearrangement joins TRBV19 to TRBJ2-4; the D gene is possibly TRBD1 (5 bases). This CDR3 spans 15 amino acids. CDR1 is LNHDA, CDR2 SQIVND, per germline (reference sequence). V was pared by 4 bases and J by 0 bases, with 10 bases between. The CDR3 region is CASSTGPLAKNIQYF. CDR3 DNA sequence: TGTGCCAGTAGTACAGGGCCACTAGCCAAAAACATTCAGTACTTC.

The V gene is TRBV29-1, the J gene TRBJ2-7; the match to TRBD2 covers 8 bases. The CDR3 loop spans 14 amino acids. Trimming at V came to 4 bases and at J to 0 bases, leaving 5 bases not matched to a gene. Germline V gene lookup returns CDR1 SQVTM and CDR2 ANQGSEA. CDR3 amino acids: CSVVQAGVSYEQYF. The CDR3 coding sequence is TGCAGCGTTGTACAAGCGGGGGTCTCCTACGAGCAGTACTTC.

This clonotype was counted at least ten times. J is TRBJ1-1 and V is TRBV15; D remains ambiguous. Germline lookup yields CDR1 LNHNV and CDR2 YYDKDF (reference sequence). The CDR3 runs to 14 residues. The V end was cut by 0 bases, the J end by 6 bases, with 11 bases between. Written as DNA, the CDR3 is TGTGCCACCAGCAGAGATCGCGGCCTAGCTGAAGCTTTCTTT. Translated, it gives CATSRDRGLAEAFF.

In this sample, this clonotype turned up a few times. The genes are TRBV7-2 and TRBJ2-2; D unclear. V lost 5 bases, J lost 6 bases, and 16 bases lay in between. This CDR3 comprises 15 residues. CDR1 is SGHTA, CDR2 FQGNSA, per germline. The CDR3 reads CASSPLGLGAGELFF. As DNA, the CDR3 is TGTGCCAGCAGCCCCCTTGGCCTCGGCGCCGGGGAGCTGTTTTTT.

This clonotype appeared a few times. The chain carries TRBV7-2 and TRBJ2-5; TRBD2 matches at 9 bases. V was pared by 2 bases and J by 5 bases, with 6 bases of the junction left unmatched. Germline values: CDR1 SGHTA, CDR2 FQGNSA. The length of the CDR3 is 15 residues. CDR3 coding DNA: TGTGCCAGCAGCTTAATAGGCGGGAGGGCTGAGACCCAGTACTTC. This gives the protein CASSLIGGRAETQYF.

The CDR3 here is CANSTPGTSQAKNIQYF. The CDR3 DNA follows: TGTGCCAACAGCACCCCCGGGACTAGCCAAGCCAAAAACATTCAGTACTTC. The chain is built from TRBV28 and TRBJ2-4; 9 bases line up with TRBD2. Germline lookup yields CDR1 MDHEN and CDR2 SYDVKM. V trimming: 10 bases; J trimming: 0 bases; junction bases outside the gene matches: 13. This CDR3 contains 17 residues.

J is TRBJ2-2 and V is TRBV18, with 7 bases matching TRBD1. There are 14 residues in the CDR3. Germline CDR1 and CDR2: KGHSH and LQKENI. V shed 5 bases, J shed 3 bases, and the junction held 3 bases outside the gene matches. The CDR3 region is CASSGDSDTGELFF. The CDR3 region has the DNA TGTGCCAGCTCAGGGGACAGCGACACCGGGGAGCTGTTTTTT.